This T cell receptor beta chain was identified during a study of cytomegalovirus exposure and HLA in healthy donors. It was with 60 Vbeta and 13 Jbeta primers that the PCR ran. The authors' processing: Tens of millions of unique TCR beta chains, 9.5 million to 14 million shared, were counted in a later analysis. This table comes from immunoSEQ multiplex PCR, and its TCRdb copy is limited to in-frame clones, with some not included. D and trimming come from the DNA, and the V and J calls and clone size come from that table. The sample includes some 150,000 clones, approximately 85% of them seen just once. CDR3 length equals 14 residues. Germline-derived CDR1 and CDR2 are SGHAT and FQNNGV. V shed 0 bases and J shed 1 base, with 7 bases lying between them. Note on this clone: Its matching antigen is unknown.

Findings of the study overall: Some V segments, TRBV6-2 and TRBV6-3 among them, were indistinguishable and were therefore excluded. In most subjects, TCR beta sequences reportedly gave accurate predictions of HLA-A and HLA-B alleles.

The sequence was obtained from a man aged 50 or older in good health and CMV-seropositive. This chain joins TRBV11-2 and TRBJ2-7; possibly TRBD2 for D (5 bases). The material sequenced was PBMCs. The CDR3 region is CASSLDRRSYEQYF. CDR3 nucleotides: TGTGCCAGCAGCTTAGACAGGAGGTCCTACGAGCAGTACTTC.